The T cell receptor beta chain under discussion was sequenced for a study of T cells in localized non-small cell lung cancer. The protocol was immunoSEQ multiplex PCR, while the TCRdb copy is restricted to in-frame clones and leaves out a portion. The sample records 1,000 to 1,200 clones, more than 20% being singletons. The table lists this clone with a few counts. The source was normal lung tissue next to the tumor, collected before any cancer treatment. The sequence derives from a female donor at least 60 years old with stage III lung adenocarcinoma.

The CDR3 DNA reads TGCGCCAGCAGTGCCGGGACTAGCGCATACAATGAGCAGTTCTTC. Translating gives CASSAGTSAYNEQFF. J is TRBJ2-1 and V is TRBV10-2; 10 bases agree with TRBD2. V shed 4 bases, J shed 4 bases, and the junction held 4 bases outside the gene matches. Germline loops: CDR1 WSHSY, CDR2 SAAADI. CDR3 length: 15 amino acids.